This T cell receptor (beta chain) was recorded in a study of chemoradiotherapy in HPV16-positive cancers. CDR3 length equals 14 residues. Germline V gene lookup returns CDR1 SGHRS and CDR2 YFSETQ. The V segment lost 4 bases and the J segment 4 bases; nucleotides outside the gene matches: 3. Repertoires were sampled repeatedly during chemoradiotherapy. TCRdb keeps only in-frame clones here, not all; method: immunoSEQ multiplex PCR. The sample yields some 34,000 clones, 92% seen once. The table lists this clone with a count of one. As yet, its antigen is unknown. Study results and limitations: HPV-responsive T-cell expansion during chemoradiotherapy was linked to improved recurrence-free survival in HPV16-positive patients.

The V and J genes are TRBV5-1 and TRBJ1-3; 9 positions match TRBD1. Specimen: blood, collected from a patient who underwent chemoradiotherapy. This TCR was recovered from a human donor with HPV-associated anogenital cancer. This CDR3 reads CASSKGQGGNTIYF. CDR3 sequence (DNA): TGCGCCAGCAGCAAGGGACAGGGAGGAAACACCATATATTTT.